The 12 T cell receptor beta chains listed next were all sequenced from one sample in a study of cytotoxic CD8 clonotypes in ibrutinib-treated CLL. Clones were sequenced by immunoSEQ multiplex PCR, and TCRdb holds only the in-frame ones, with some missing. This repertoire shows around 70,000 clones, 90% found once; its top ten account for approximately 3.1%. The sample was PBMCs, taken after 12 months of ibrutinib treatment. These receptors were taken from a human donor with chronic lymphocytic leukemia.

This clone was picked up a small number of times. Other DNA variants within this sample encode the same CDR3. The V and J genes are TRBV5-6 and TRBJ2-7; no definite D call. Trimming took 0 bases from V and 4 from J, leaving 8 bases between them. Per germline, CDR1 SGHDT and CDR2 YYEEEE. The CDR3 spans 13 residues. The DNA for the CDR3 is TGTGCCAGCAGCTTGGTTGGCCCGTACGAGCAGTACTTC. Encoded protein: CASSLVGPYEQYF.

This chain links TRBV7-9 with TRBJ2-7, with unresolved D. The germline CDR1 and CDR2 sequences are SEHNR and FQNEAQ (reference sequence). The CDR3 is 17 amino acids. Trimming took 3 bases from V and 3 from J, leaving 21 bases between them. CDR3 nucleotides: TGTGCCAGCAGCTTCGGAATTAGTAGACCGCCCCTCTACGAGCAGTACTTC. Its translation is CASSFGISRPPLYEQYF.

The V and J genes are TRBV10-3 and TRBJ2-3, with a tentative D call TRBD1 (5 bases). Germline CDR1 is ENHRY and CDR2 is SYGVKD. Trimming pared 4 bases from V and 2 bases from J, leaving 10 bases between. CDR3 length: 14 residues. The chain's CDR3 is CAISASGITDTQYF. CDR3 in DNA: TGTGCCATCAGTGCGTCAGGGATCACAGATACGCAGTATTTT.

This clone was found once. The rearrangement uses TRBV6-1 and TRBJ1-1; a weak D match, TRBD1 (6 bases). The germline CDR1 and CDR2 sequences are MNHNS and SASEGT. Trimming left V 9 bases short and J 5 bases short, with 13 bases between. The CDR3 is 12 amino acids. The CDR3: CASQGGGTEAFF. For the CDR3, the DNA is TGTGCCAGTCAAGGGGGAGGGACTGAAGCTTTCTTT.

The V and J genes are TRBV28 and TRBJ2-3; TRBD2 agrees at 12 bases. The CDR3 is 16 amino acids. CDR1 and CDR2 (germline): MDHEN, SYDVKM. The V and J ends lost 6 bases and 4 bases, in that order; junction bases with no gene match: 8. CDR3 protein: CASSPGLAGGADTQYF. CDR3 in DNA: TGTGCCAGCAGCCCCGGGCTAGCGGGAGGGGCAGATACGCAGTATTTT.

This chain links TRBV29-1 with TRBJ1-5; 7 bases are shared with TRBD1. Losses at the gene ends were 4 bases for V and 4 bases for J; bases not matched to a gene: 7. Germline CDR1 is SQVTM and CDR2 is ANQGSEA. CDR3 length equals 14 residues. The CDR3 nucleotides read TGCAGCGTTGTTGAGGGGGCATATAATCAGCCCCAGCATTTT. Its translation: CSVVEGAYNQPQHF.

The CDR3 nucleotides read TGTGCCAGCAGGCCCGGGACTAGCGGTTACAATGAGCAGTTCTTC. It yields the protein CASRPGTSGYNEQFF. The gene calls are TRBV2 and TRBJ2-1, with 11 bases lining up with TRBD2. Germline CDR1 SNHLY, CDR2 FYNNEI. The junction had 5 bases not matched to a gene; V was cut back by 6 bases and J by 4 bases. CDR3 size: 15 residues.

The chain recombines TRBV7-2 with TRBJ2-7, with D unclear. The V end was cut by 1 base, the J end by 0 bases, with 7 bases between. This CDR3 has 14 amino acids. Germline-derived CDR1 and CDR2 are SGHTA and FQGNSA. CDR3 in DNA: TGTGCCAGCAGCTTAGGTGTGGTCTCCTACGAGCAGTACTTC. This translates into CASSLGVVSYEQYF.

The chain carries TRBV4-2 and TRBJ1-5; D is uncertain. The CDR3 totals 17 residues. Germline V lookup: CDR1 LGHNA, CDR2 YNFKEQ. Trimming cost V 1 base and J 2 bases, with 15 bases left between them. CDR3 residues: CASSQGANKVGNQPQHF. The CDR3 coding sequence is TGTGCCAGCAGCCAAGGGGCTAATAAAGTGGGCAATCAGCCCCAGCATTTT.

The V and J genes are TRBV14 and TRBJ2-5; 8 nucleotides align to TRBD1. CDR1 and CDR2 from the germline V gene are SGHDN and FVKESK. The CDR3 has 20 residues. The junction had 22 bases not matched to a gene; V was cut back by 4 bases and J by 3 bases. The CDR3 DNA reads TGTGCCAGCAGCCCCTACCGTGGACAGGGCGCAGGTTGGTTAAAAGAGACCCAGTACTTC. This translates into CASSPYRGQGAGWLKETQYF.

The rearrangement links TRBV7-3 to TRBJ2-2; 9 bases fit TRBD2. Germline V CDR1 and CDR2: SGHTA, FQGTGA. The CDR3 has 17 amino acids. V was clipped by 5 bases and J by 10 bases; unmatched bases: 17. The CDR3 sequence is CASSLLPGTSPIPELFF. The CDR3 bases are TGTGCCAGCAGCCTACTCCCCGGGACTAGCCCTATCCCGGAGCTGTTTTTT.

The J gene is TRBJ2-1, the V gene TRBV5-4; no clear D. This CDR3 spans 18 amino acids. V lost 0 bases, J lost 5 bases, and 21 bases lay in between. CDR1 is SGHNT, CDR2 YYREEE, per germline (reference sequence). The CDR3 DNA is TGTGCCAGCAGCTTGGCTATGTTTTGGCGGCGTAATAACAATGAGCAGTTCTTC. Protein sequence: CASSLAMFWRRNNNEQFF. The complete variable domain, with remaining parts taken from reference TRBV5-4 and TRBJ2-1, reads ETGVTQSPTHLIKTRGQQVTLRCSSQSGHNTVSWYQQALGQGPQFIFQYYREEENGRGNFPPRFSGLQFPNYSSELNVNALELDDSALYLCASSLAMFWRRNNNEQFFGPGTRLTVL.